This note documents a single TCR beta chain sequence. Authors' processing steps: The authors estimated nucleated cell counts from reference gene primer amplification. TCRdb keeps only in-frame clones here, not all; method: immunoSEQ multiplex PCR. V and J calls and clone size come straight from that table; D and trimming were deduced from the DNA. The sample contains about 120,000 clones, around 87% of which appear only once. These data are taken from a study of blood T cell repertoires in COVID-19. Overall study context: There were acute and convalescent COVID-19 samples, and they came from the United States, Italy and Spain. T cells, B-cell-depleted T cells, or PBMCs supplied cDNA or gDNA.

Trimming left V 6 bases short and J 10 bases short, with 19 bases between. CDR3 length: 15 residues. Germline CDR1 and CDR2: MNHEY and SVGAGI. The TCR comes from a woman between 45 and 65 years old with acute or convalescent COVID-19. Sequencing was done on a sample of peripheral blood. This sequence joins TRBV6-5 and TRBJ1-6, with a tentative D call TRBD1 (5 bases). The CDR3 coding sequence is TGTGCCAGCAGCTCCCGTCCCAGGGCGCGGTCACCCCTCCACTTT. Translating gives CASSSRPRARSPLHF.